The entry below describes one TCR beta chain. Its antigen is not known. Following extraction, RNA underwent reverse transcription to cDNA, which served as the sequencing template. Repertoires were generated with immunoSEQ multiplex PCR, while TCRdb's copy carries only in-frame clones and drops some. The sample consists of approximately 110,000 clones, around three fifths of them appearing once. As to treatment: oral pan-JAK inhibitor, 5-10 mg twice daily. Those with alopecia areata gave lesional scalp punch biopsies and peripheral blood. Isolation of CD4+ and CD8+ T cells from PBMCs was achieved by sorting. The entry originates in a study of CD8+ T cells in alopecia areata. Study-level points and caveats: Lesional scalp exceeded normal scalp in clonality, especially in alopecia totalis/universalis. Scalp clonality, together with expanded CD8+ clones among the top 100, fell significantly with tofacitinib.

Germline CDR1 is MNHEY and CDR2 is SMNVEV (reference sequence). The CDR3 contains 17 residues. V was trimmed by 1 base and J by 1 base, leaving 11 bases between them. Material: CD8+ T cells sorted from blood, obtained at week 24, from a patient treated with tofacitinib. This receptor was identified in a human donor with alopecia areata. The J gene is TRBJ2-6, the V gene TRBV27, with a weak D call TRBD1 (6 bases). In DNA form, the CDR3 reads TGTGCCAGCAGTTTATTAACAGGGCCTTCTGGGGCCAACGTCCTGACTTTC. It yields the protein CASSLLTGPSGANVLTF. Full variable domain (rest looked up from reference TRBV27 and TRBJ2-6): EAQVTQNPRYLITVTGKKLTVTCSQNMNHEYMSWYRQDPGLGLRQIYYSMNVEVTDKGDVPEGYKVSRKEKRNFPLILESPSPNQTSLYFCASSLLTGPSGANVLTFGAGSRLTVL.